This T cell receptor beta chain was sequenced in a study of blood T cell repertoires in COVID-19. This clone was seen a handful of times. V dropped 2 bases and J dropped 9 bases, with 8 bases sitting between them. CDR1 is SGHTA, CDR2 FQGNSA, per germline. The CDR3 spans 13 residues. In the authors' workflow: It was from reference gene primer amplification that nucleated cell counts were estimated. Assay: immunoSEQ multiplex PCR; the TCRdb copy retains only in-frame clones and omits some. The DNA gave D and trimming, while V, J and clone size come from that table. The sample shows roughly 150,000 clones, more than 65% of them seen only once.

The sequenced sample consisted of peripheral blood. The rearrangement uses TRBV7-2 and TRBJ1-6; D unclear. The TCR originated in a man between 60 and 75 years old with acute or convalescent COVID-19. The chain's CDR3 is CASSLSQISPLHF. As DNA, the CDR3 is TGTGCCAGCAGCTTAAGTCAGATTTCACCCCTCCACTTT.